This entry lists 12 T cell receptor beta chains sequenced from one sample in a study of cytomegalovirus exposure and HLA in healthy donors. A multiplex PCR was run with 60 Vbeta primers and 13 Jbeta primers. Measured with immunoSEQ multiplex PCR; TCRdb has only the in-frame clones, and not every one. Of some 100,000 clones listed, 73% are singletons. The source material was PBMCs. All receptors derive from a man in his forties or fifties in good health and CMV-seronegative.

V gene TRBV6-5 combines with J gene TRBJ1-6; D possibly corresponds to TRBD1 (6 bases). The CDR3 is 15 residues long. CDR1 MNHEY and CDR2 SVGAGI come from the germline V gene. V was pared by 0 bases and J by 9 bases, with 12 bases between. This CDR3 reads CASSYSGNRASPLHF. For the CDR3, the DNA is TGTGCCAGCAGTTACTCAGGAAACAGGGCTTCACCCCTCCACTTT.

The CDR3 DNA sequence: TGCGCCAGCAGTCAGGACAGGGGGCTACCTAATAATTCACCCCTCCACTTT. Translated, it gives CASSQDRGLPNNSPLHF. The chain couples TRBV23-1 to TRBJ1-6; 11 nucleotides align to TRBD1. TRBV23-1 is treated as an ORF (open reading frame) with a function not yet certain. The CDR3 has 17 amino acids. The J segment lost 5 bases and the V segment lost 3 bases, leaving 6 bases of the junction unmatched.

The rearrangement joins TRBV5-1 to TRBJ2-7; D unresolved. Trimming stripped 0 bases from V and 0 bases from J, with 10 bases between. The CDR3 length is 15 residues. Germline-derived CDR1 and CDR2 are SGHRS and YFSETQ. CDR3 nucleotide sequence: TGCGCCAGCAGCTTGGCTTTGGGCAGCTCCTACGAGCAGTACTTC. Its translation is CASSLALGSSYEQYF. Supplemented by reference TRBV5-1 and TRBJ2-7, the full variable domain reads KAGVTQTPRYLIKTRGQQVTLSCSPISGHRSVSWYQQTPGQGLQFLFEYFSETQRNKGNFPGRFSGRQFSNSRSEMNVSTLELGDSALYLCASSLALGSSYEQYFGPGTRLTVT.

This clone was found once. V gene TRBV7-8 combines with J gene TRBJ2-2; weak D call: TRBD1 (5 bases). The CDR3 sequence is 16 residues long. Germline V CDR1 and CDR2: SGHVS, FQNEAQ. V dropped 2 bases and J dropped 3 bases, with 13 bases sitting between them. This chain's CDR3 is CASSLKGNWHTGELFF. CDR3 in DNA: TGTGCCAGCAGCTTAAAGGGGAATTGGCACACCGGGGAGCTGTTTTTT. Variable domain in full (rest from reference TRBV7-8 and TRBJ2-2): GAGVSQSPRYKVAKRGQDVALRCDPISGHVSLFWYQQALGQGPEFLTYFQNEAQLDKSGLPSDRFFAERPEGSVSTLKIQRTQQEDSAVYLCASSLKGNWHTGELFFGEGSRLTVL.

The J gene is TRBJ1-3, the V gene TRBV9; D is perhaps TRBD1 (5 bases). This CDR3 is 16 amino acids long. Per the germline V gene, CDR1 is SGDLS and CDR2 is YYNGEE. With 4 bases removed from V and 2 bases from J, the gap between germline ends came to 16 bases. The CDR3 bases are TGTGCCAGCAGCCTAAGCAGGGAAATCACTGGAAACACCATATATTTT. Its protein is CASSLSREITGNTIYF.

This clone was observed a handful of times. The chain couples TRBV25-1 to TRBJ1-1, with TRBD1 matching 9 bases. V was clipped by 8 bases and J by 0 bases; unmatched bases: 10. CDR3 length: 16 residues. The germline V gene encodes CDR1 MGHDK and CDR2 SYGVNS. Here the CDR3 DNA reads TGTGCCAGCCGCTGGGGGGGACAGGGCGTGAACACTGAAGCTTTCTTT. Its translation is CASRWGGQGVNTEAFF.

The chain uses TRBV5-6 and TRBJ1-4; 8 bases are a match to TRBD1. V lost 3 bases and J lost 7; bases outside the gene matches: 5. From germline, CDR1 is SGHDT and CDR2 YYEEEE. CDR3 length equals 14 residues. The CDR3 here is CASSSTGAGEKLFF. The CDR3 DNA sequence: TGTGCCAGCAGCTCGACAGGGGCAGGTGAAAAACTGTTTTTT.

The chain uses TRBV5-1 and TRBJ1-6; 7 positions match TRBD1. Trimming cost V 6 bases and J 5 bases; bases outside gene matches: 5. Germline V gene data show CDR1 as SGHRS and CDR2 as YFSETQ. The CDR3 is 14 amino acids. The CDR3 nucleotides are TGCGCCAGCACCCGGGACAGAGATAATTCACCCCTCCACTTT. Its translation is CASTRDRDNSPLHF.

The chain employs TRBV9 and TRBJ2-6, with D maybe TRBD2 (6 bases). Per the germline V gene, CDR1 is SGDLS and CDR2 is YYNGEE. This CDR3 comprises 16 residues. Trimming shortened V by 0 bases and J by 2 bases, and 9 bases separated the two germline ends. CDR3 nucleotide sequence: TGTGCCAGCAGCGTAGGGGGGGATCCTGGGGCCAACGTCCTGACTTTC. Residues: CASSVGGDPGANVLTF.

This clone was seen only once. The rearrangement links TRBV5-4 to TRBJ1-6; D is perhaps TRBD1 (5 bases). The V gene's germline CDR1 is SGHNT and CDR2 YYREEE (reference sequence). V was cut by 0 bases and J by 12 bases, with 16 bases left in between. CDR3 length: 15 amino acids. CDR3 amino acids: CASSLDGTGGRPLHF. CDR3 DNA: TGTGCCAGCAGCTTGGACGGGACCGGGGGTCGACCCCTCCACTTT.

J is TRBJ2-1 and V is TRBV5-1; D is undetermined. This CDR3 spans 13 amino acids. Germline CDR1 and CDR2: SGHRS and YFSETQ. Deletions cut 2 bases from V and 7 bases from J, with 10 bases between. This chain's CDR3 is CASSLAPENEQFF. As DNA, the CDR3 is TGCGCCAGCAGCTTAGCCCCCGAGAATGAGCAGTTCTTC.

The chain employs TRBV28 and TRBJ1-1; TRBD1 might be the D (6 bases). V lost 6 bases and J 7 bases, leaving 15 bases between the germline ends. CDR3 length: 13 residues. The germline CDR1 and CDR2 sequences are MDHEN and SYDVKM. The CDR3, as DNA: TGTGCCAGCAGAACAGGGTTAGGGGGTGAAGCTTTCTTT. Amino acids: CASRTGLGGEAFF.